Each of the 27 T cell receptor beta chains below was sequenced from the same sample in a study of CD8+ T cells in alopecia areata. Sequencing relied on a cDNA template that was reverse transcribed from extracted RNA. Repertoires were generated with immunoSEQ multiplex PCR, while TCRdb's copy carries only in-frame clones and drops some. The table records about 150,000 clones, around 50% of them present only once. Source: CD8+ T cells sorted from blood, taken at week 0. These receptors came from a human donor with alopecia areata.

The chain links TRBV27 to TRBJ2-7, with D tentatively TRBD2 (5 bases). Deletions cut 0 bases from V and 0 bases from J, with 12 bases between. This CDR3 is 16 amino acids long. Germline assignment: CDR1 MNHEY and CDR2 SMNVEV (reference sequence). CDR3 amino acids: CASSLSAAHPSYEQYF. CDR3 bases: TGTGCCAGCAGTTTATCAGCGGCACACCCCTCCTACGAGCAGTACTTC.

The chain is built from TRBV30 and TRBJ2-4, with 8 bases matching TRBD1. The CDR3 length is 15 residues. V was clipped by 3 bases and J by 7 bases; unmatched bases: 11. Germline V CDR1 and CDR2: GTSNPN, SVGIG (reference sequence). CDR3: CAWRGGQARDNIQYF. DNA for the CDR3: TGTGCCTGGAGGGGGGGACAGGCCCGGGATAACATTCAGTACTTC. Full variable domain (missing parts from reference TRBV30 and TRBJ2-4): SQTIHQWPATLVQPVGSPLSLECTVEGTSNPNLYWYRQAAGRGLQLLFYSVGIGQISSEVPQNLSASRPQDRQFILSSKKLLLSDSGFYLCAWRGGQARDNIQYFGAGTRLSVL.

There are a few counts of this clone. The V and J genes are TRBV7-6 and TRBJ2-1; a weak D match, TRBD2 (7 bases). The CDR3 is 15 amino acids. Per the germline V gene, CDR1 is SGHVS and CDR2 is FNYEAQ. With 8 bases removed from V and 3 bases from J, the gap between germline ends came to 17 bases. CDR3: CASRGGDVGYNEQFF. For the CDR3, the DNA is TGTGCCAGCCGAGGGGGGGATGTTGGCTACAATGAGCAGTTCTTC.

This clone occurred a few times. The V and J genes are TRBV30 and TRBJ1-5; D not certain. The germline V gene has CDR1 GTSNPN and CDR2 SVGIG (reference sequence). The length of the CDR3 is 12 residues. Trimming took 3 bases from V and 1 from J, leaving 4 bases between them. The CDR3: CAWRKSNQPQHF. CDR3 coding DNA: TGTGCCTGGAGGAAAAGCAATCAGCCCCAGCATTTT.

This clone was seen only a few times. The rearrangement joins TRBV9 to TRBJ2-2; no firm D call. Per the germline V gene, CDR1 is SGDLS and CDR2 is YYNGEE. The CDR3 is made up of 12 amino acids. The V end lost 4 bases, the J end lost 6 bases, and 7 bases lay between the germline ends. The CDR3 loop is CASSQGSGELFF. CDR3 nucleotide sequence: TGTGCCAGCAGCCAAGGGTCCGGGGAGCTGTTTTTT. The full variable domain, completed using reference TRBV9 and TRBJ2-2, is DSGVTQTPKHLITATGQRVTLRCSPRSGDLSVYWYQQSLDQGLQFLIQYYNGEERAKGNILERFSAQQFPDLHSELNLSSLELGDSALYFCASSQGSGELFFGEGSRLTVL.

DNA for the CDR3: TGTGCCAGCAGCTTATTATCTAGTGAGCAGTTCTTC. Translation gives CASSLLSSEQFF. The rearrangement links TRBV5-6 to TRBJ2-1; D remains unclear. The CDR3 consists of 12 residues. The V end was cut by 2 bases, the J end by 9 bases, with 9 bases between. Germline lookup yields CDR1 SGHDT and CDR2 YYEEEE. Supplemented by reference TRBV5-6 and TRBJ2-1, the full variable domain reads DAGVTQSPTHLIKTRGQQVTLRCSPKSGHDTVSWYQQALGQGPQFIFQYYEEEERQRGNFPDRFSGHQFPNYSSELNVNALLLGDSALYLCASSLLSSEQFFGPGTRLTVL.

CDR3 loop: CASRLTGELFF. CDR3 bases: TGTGCCAGTAGACTCACCGGGGAGCTGTTTTTT. The V and J genes are TRBV19 and TRBJ2-2; D unclear. Germline V CDR1 and CDR2: LNHDA, SQIVND (reference sequence). CDR3 size: 11 residues. V was cut by 6 bases and J by 4 bases, with 3 bases left in between.

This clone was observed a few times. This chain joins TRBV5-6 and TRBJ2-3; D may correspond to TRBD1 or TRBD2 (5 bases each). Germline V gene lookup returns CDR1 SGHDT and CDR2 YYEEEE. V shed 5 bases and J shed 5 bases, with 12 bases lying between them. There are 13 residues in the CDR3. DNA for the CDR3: TGTGCCAGCAGTACAGTTGGGGGAGATACGCAGTATTTT. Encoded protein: CASSTVGGDTQYF.

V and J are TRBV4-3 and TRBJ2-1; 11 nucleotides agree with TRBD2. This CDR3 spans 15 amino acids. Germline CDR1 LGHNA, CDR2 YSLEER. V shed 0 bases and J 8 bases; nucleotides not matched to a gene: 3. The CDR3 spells CASSQDSGGADEQFF. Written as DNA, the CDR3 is TGCGCCAGCAGCCAAGATAGCGGGGGGGCCGATGAGCAGTTCTTC.

The CDR3 sequence is CASSHILNTEAFF. CDR3 DNA sequence: TGCGCCAGCAGCCACATCTTGAACACTGAAGCTTTCTTT. The chain combines TRBV4-3 with TRBJ1-1, with D unclear. Germline V gene data show CDR1 as LGHNA and CDR2 as YSLEER. The V gene lost 3 bases and the J gene lost 0 bases, with 5 bases spanning the gap. There are 13 residues in the CDR3.

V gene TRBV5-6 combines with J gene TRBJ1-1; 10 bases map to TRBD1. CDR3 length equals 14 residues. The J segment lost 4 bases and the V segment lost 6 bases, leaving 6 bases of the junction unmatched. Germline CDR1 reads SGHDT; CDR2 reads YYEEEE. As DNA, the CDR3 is TGTGCCAGCAATCCGGGACAGGGGATCACTGAAGCTTTCTTT. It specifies CASNPGQGITEAFF. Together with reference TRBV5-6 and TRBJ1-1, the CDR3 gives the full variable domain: DAGVTQSPTHLIKTRGQQVTLRCSPKSGHDTVSWYQQALGQGPQFIFQYYEEEERQRGNFPDRFSGHQFPNYSSELNVNALLLGDSALYLCASNPGQGITEAFFGQGTRLTVV.

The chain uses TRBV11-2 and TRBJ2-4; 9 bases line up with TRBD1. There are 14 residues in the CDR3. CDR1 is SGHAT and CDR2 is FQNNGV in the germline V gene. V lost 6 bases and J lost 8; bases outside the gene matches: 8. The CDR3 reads CASSFDRGEDIQYF. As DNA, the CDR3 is TGTGCCAGCAGTTTCGACAGGGGGGAGGACATTCAGTACTTC.

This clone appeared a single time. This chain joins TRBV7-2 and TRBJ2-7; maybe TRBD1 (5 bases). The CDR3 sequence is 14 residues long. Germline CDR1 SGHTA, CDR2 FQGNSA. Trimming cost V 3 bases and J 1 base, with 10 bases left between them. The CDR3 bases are TGTGCCAGCAGCTTGGGGCTGGGGTCCTACGAGCAGTACTTC. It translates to CASSLGLGSYEQYF.

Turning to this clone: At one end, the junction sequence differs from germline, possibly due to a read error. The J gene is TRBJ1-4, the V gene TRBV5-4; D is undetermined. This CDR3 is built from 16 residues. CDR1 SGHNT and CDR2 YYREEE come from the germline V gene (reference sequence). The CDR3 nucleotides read TGCGCCAGCAGCCAAATCCTCGGGCGCGGACGGGAAAAACTGTTTTTT. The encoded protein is CASSQILGRGREKLFF.

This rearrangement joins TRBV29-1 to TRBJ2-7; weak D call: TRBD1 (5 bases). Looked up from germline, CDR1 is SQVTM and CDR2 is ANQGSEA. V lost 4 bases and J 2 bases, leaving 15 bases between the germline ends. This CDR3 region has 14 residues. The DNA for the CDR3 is TGCAGCGTTGTGGGGCAGGGCTCAACCTACGAGCAGTACTTC. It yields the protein CSVVGQGSTYEQYF.

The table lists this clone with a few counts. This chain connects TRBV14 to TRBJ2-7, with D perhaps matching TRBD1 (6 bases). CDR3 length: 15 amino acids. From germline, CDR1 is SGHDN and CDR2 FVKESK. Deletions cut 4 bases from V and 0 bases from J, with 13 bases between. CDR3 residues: CASSPQDRISYEQYF. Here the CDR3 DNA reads TGTGCCAGCAGCCCCCAGGACAGAATCTCCTACGAGCAGTACTTC.

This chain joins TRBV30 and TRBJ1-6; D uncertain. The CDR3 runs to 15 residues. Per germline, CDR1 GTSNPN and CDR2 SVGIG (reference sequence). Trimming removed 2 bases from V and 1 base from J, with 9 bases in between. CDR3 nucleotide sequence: TGTGCCTGGAGTAAGCTTGGGTCCTATAATTCACCCCTCCACTTT. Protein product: CAWSKLGSYNSPLHF.

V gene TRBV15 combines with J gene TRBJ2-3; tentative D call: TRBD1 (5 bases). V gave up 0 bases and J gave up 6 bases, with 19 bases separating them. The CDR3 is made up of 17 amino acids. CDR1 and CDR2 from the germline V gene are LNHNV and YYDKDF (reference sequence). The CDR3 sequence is CATSRDPAAGLKDTQYF. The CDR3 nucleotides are TGTGCCACCAGCAGAGATCCGGCGGCAGGGCTAAAGGATACGCAGTATTTT.

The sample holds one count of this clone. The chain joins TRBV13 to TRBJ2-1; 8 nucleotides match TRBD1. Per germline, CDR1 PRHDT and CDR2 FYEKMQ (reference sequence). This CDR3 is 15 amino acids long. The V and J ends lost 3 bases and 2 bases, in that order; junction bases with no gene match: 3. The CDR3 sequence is CASSFGTGPYNEQFF. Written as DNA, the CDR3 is TGTGCCAGCAGCTTTGGGACAGGTCCCTACAATGAGCAGTTCTTC.

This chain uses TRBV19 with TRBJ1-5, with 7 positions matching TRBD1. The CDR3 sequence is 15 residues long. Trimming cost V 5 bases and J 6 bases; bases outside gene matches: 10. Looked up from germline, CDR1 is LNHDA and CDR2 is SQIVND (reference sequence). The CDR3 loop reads CASSPETGISQPQHF. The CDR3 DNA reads TGTGCCAGTAGTCCCGAGACAGGGATTAGTCAGCCCCAGCATTTT.

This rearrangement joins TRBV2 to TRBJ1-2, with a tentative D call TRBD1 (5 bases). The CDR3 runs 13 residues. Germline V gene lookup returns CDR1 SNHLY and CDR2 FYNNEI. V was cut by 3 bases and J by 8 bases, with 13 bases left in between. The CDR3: CASSDGAGPGYTF. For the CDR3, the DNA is TGTGCCAGCAGTGACGGGGCAGGGCCAGGCTACACCTTC.

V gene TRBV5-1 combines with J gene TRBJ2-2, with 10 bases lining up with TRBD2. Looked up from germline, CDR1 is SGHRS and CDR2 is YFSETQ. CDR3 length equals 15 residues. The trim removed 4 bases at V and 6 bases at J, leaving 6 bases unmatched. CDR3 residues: CASSPERGGAGELFF. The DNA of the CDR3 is TGCGCCAGCAGCCCCGAGCGGGGGGGCGCCGGGGAGCTGTTTTTT.

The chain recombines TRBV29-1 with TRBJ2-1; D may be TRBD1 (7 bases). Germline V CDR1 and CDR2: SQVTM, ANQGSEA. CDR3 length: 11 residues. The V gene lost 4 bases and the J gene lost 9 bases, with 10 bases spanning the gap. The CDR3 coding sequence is TGCAGCGTTGGACAGGGAGGTGAGCAGTTCTTC. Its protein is CSVGQGGEQFF.

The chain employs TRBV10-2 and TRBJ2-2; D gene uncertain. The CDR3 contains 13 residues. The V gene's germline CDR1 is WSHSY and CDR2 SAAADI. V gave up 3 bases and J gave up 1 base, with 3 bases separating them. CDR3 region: CASSEKNTGELFF. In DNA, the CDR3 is TGCGCCAGCAGTGAAAAGAACACCGGGGAGCTGTTTTTT.

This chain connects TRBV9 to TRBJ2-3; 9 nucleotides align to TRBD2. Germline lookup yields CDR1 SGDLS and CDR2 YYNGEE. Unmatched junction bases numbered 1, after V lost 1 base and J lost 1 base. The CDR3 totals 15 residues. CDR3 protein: CASSVQRGGTDTQYF. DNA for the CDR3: TGTGCCAGCAGCGTACAGCGGGGGGGCACAGATACGCAGTATTTT.

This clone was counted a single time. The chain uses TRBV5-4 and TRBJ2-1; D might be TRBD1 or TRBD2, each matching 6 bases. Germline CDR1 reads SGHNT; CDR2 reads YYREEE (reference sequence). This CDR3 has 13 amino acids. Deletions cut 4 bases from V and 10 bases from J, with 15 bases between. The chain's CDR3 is CASSQKTGGEQFF. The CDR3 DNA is TGTGCCAGCAGCCAAAAGACAGGAGGGGAGCAGTTCTTC.

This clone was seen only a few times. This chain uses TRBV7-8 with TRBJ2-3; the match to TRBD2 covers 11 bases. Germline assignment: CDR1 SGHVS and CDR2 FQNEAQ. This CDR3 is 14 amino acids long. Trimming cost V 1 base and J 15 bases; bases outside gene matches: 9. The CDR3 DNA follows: TGTGCCAGCAGCTTAGAGTCCCTAGCGGGGGGATTCTATTTT. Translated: CASSLESLAGGFYF.